The 5 T cell receptor beta chains below all came from one sample that was sequenced in a study of OX40 agonist ivuxolimab in advanced cancers. This table comes from immunoSEQ multiplex PCR, and its TCRdb copy is limited to in-frame clones, with some not included. This sample has more than 35,000 clones; 60% to 85% occur once, and the top ten carry roughly an eighth. The sample in question was CD4+ or CD8+ T cells sorted from blood, obtained in a trial of the OX40 agonist ivuxolimab. The receptor source for this set is an adult with an advanced solid tumor such as melanoma, head and neck, liver or kidney cancer.

The V and J genes are TRBV28 and TRBJ2-4; TRBD1 aligns across 7 bases. Germline assignment: CDR1 MDHEN and CDR2 SYDVKM. This CDR3 has 18 amino acids. With V trimmed by 1 base and J by 0 bases, 9 bases remained unmatched. The DNA of the CDR3 is TGTGCCAGCAGTTTATTGACAGGGTTCGACCTAGCCAAAAACATTCAGTACTTC. This codes for CASSLLTGFDLAKNIQYF.

The V and J genes are TRBV10-1 and TRBJ2-3; 9 bases line up with TRBD1. There are 14 residues in the CDR3. Germline CDR1 is WNHNN and CDR2 is SYGVQD (reference sequence). The V segment lost 6 bases and the J segment 4 bases; nucleotides outside the gene matches: 5. CDR3 region: CASSPGQGSDTQYF. DNA for the CDR3: TGCGCCAGCAGCCCGGGACAGGGATCAGATACGCAGTATTTT.

The V and J genes are TRBV10-1 and TRBJ2-1, with D tentatively TRBD2 (5 bases). V was pared by 2 bases and J by 4 bases, with 9 bases between. Per germline, CDR1 WNHNN and CDR2 SYGVQD (reference sequence). The CDR3 loop spans 14 amino acids. In DNA, the CDR3 is TGCGCCAGCAGTGAGGGAGGACCGTACAATGAGCAGTTCTTC. Residues: CASSEGGPYNEQFF.

The V and J genes are TRBV27 and TRBJ2-2; D unresolved. CDR1 and CDR2 (germline): MNHEY, SMNVEV (reference sequence). Trimming removed 6 bases at V and 3 bases at J, with 8 bases between. CDR3 length: 13 amino acids. The CDR3 DNA reads TGTGCCAGCAGCCAAGTGGACACCGGGGAGCTGTTTTTT. This gives the protein CASSQVDTGELFF.

The chain carries TRBV7-2 and TRBJ2-1; D is undetermined. This CDR3 region has 13 residues. CDR1 is SGHTA, CDR2 FQGNSA, per germline. Trimming cost V 0 bases and J 9 bases, with 9 bases left between them. In DNA, the CDR3 is TGTGCCAGCAGCTTAGCGGGTAGTAGTGAGCAGTTCTTC. As protein: CASSLAGSSEQFF. Combining the CDR3 with reference TRBV7-2 and TRBJ2-1 gives the whole variable domain GAGVSQSPSNKVTEKGKDVELRCDPISGHTALYWYRQSLGQGLEFLIYFQGNSAPDKSGLPSDRFSAERTGGSVSTLTIQRTQQEDSAVYLCASSLAGSSEQFFGPGTRLTVL.